The rows below give T cell receptor beta chains drawn from one sample of a study of T cells in Graves' hyperthyroidism and ophthalmopathy. TCRdb recomputed calls from the multiplex PCR reads with MiXCR, one row per CDR3 protein. The repertoire includes about 400,000 distinct CDR3 sequences, 13% to 15% of them detected once, and around 19% sits in the top ten. The source material was blood. The source of these receptors is a woman between 25 and 40 years old with Graves' ophthalmopathy. Both conserved end residues are part of each CDR3. A D gene is named only where the DNA matches it firmly. Size is omitted from some rows. Given values are once, few, many or a class for expanded clones.

d_gene	abundance	v_gene	j_gene	CDR3aa	CDR3nt
.	many	TRBV30	TRBJ1-6	CAWRGLRTGTNSPLHF	TGTGCCTGGAGGGGGCTACGAACGGGAACTAATTCACCCCTCCACTTT
.	.	TRBV6-1	TRBJ1-6	CASTRDPYNSPLHF	TGTGCCAGCACCAGGGACCCCTATAATTCACCCCTCCACTTT
.	many	TRBV3-1	TRBJ1-2	CASSPRLRHGYTF	TGTGCCAGCAGCCCCAGGCTTCGGCATGGCTACACCTTC
.	many	TRBV20-1	TRBJ2-5	CSASGRQQETQYF	TGCAGTGCTAGCGGTCGACAGCAAGAGACCCAGTACTTC
.	few	TRBV12-3/TRBV12-4	TRBJ1-5	CASSLGLPQHF	TGTGCCAGCAGTTTAGGATTGCCCCAGCATTTT
.	few	TRBV7-9	TRBJ2-3	CASSLVTSDTQYF	TGTGCCAGCAGCTTAGTGACTTCAGATACGCAGTATTTT
.	many	TRBV2	TRBJ1-6	CASKGLRVDSPLHF	TGTGCCAGCAAAGGCCTCCGTGTCGATTCACCCCTCCACTTT
.	.	TRBV19	TRBJ2-6	CASSVDRFLRGANVLTF	TGTGCCAGTAGTGTGGACCGCTTCTTAAGAGGGGCCAACGTCCTGACTTTC
.	.	TRBV6-1	TRBJ2-3	CASSSPGLDTQYF	TGTGCCAGCAGTTCACCGGGACTAGATACGCAGTATTTT
TRBD1	many	TRBV3-1	TRBJ1-6	CASSHVQDRGLTPLHF	TGTGCCAGCAGCCATGTCCAGGACAGGGGATTAACACCCCTCCACTTT